The 14 T cell receptor beta chains given below trace back to one sample, sequenced in a study of human T cells and chemical hapten exposure. TCRdb fed the RACE reads into MiXCR, producing one record per CDR3 protein. The table records approximately 370,000 distinct CDR3 sequences, 5.5% of them present only once. The time point was: pre-sensitization, week 0. As for treatment: therapeutic diphenylcyclopropenone sensitization with weekly scalp DPC. Here the sequenced sample was whole blood, taken in connection with sensitization to the hapten diphenylcyclopropenone (DPC). The receptors here all came from a woman younger than 35 with alopecia areata. Some clones in this sample may be carry-over from other donors' samples.

This clonotype appeared a few times. The rearrangement links TRBV25-1 to TRBJ1-2; D is uncertain. CDR1 is MGHDK and CDR2 is SYGVNS in the germline V gene. The CDR3 has 12 amino acids. V was trimmed by 9 bases and J by 5 bases, leaving 13 bases between them. The CDR3 nucleotides read TGTGCCAGTTTCACAGACCTTTATGGCTACACCTTC. This gives the protein CASFTDLYGYTF.

This clonotype was observed at least ten times. The chain carries TRBV12-3 or TRBV12-4 and TRBJ1-4; 8 bases agree with TRBD1. The CDR3 loop spans 15 amino acids. V shed 1 base and J 2 bases; nucleotides not matched to a gene: 0. The CDR3 coding sequence is TGTGCCAGCAGTTTAGGGACAGGGACTAATGAAAAACTGTTTTTT. Protein sequence: CASSLGTGTNEKLFF.

This clonotype was seen at least ten times. The chain joins TRBV7-2 to TRBJ2-3; 10 bases are a match to TRBD1. J gave up 2 bases and V 1 base, and 3 bases lay outside the gene matches. The CDR3 is 16 amino acids. Germline V gives CDR1 SGHTA, CDR2 FQGNSA. CDR3 DNA sequence: TGTGCCAGCAGCTTAGGCGGGACAGGGGCCACAGATACGCAGTATTTT. Amino acid sequence: CASSLGGTGATDTQYF. The full variable domain, completed using reference TRBV7-2 and TRBJ2-3, is GAGVSQSPSNKVTEKGKDVELRCDPISGHTALYWYRQSLGQGLEFLIYFQGNSAPDKSGLPSDRFSAERTGGSVSTLTIQRTQQEDSAVYLCASSLGGTGATDTQYFGPGTRLTVL.

This clonotype was counted only a few times. The V call is TRBV4-1, the J call TRBJ1-2; D is perhaps TRBD1 (5 bases). The CDR3 length is 15 residues. Germline V gene data show CDR1 as MGHRA and CDR2 as YSYEKL. With 0 bases removed from V and 4 bases from J, the gap between germline ends came to 12 bases. The CDR3 nucleotides read TGCGCCAGCAGCCAAGACTGGGGGATTTCCTATGGCTACACCTTC. It encodes CASSQDWGISYGYTF.

This chain uses TRBV20-1 with TRBJ1-4, with 8 bases that match TRBD1. CDR3 length equals 16 residues. CDR1 and CDR2 from the germline V gene are DFQATT and SNEGSKA (reference sequence). Trimming took 6 bases from V and 6 from J; bases not matched to a gene: 15. The CDR3 here is CSAHGQGAQWDEKLFF. In DNA, the CDR3 is TGCAGTGCCCACGGACAGGGCGCTCAATGGGATGAAAAACTGTTTTTT.

The genes are TRBV18 and TRBJ2-4; D gene unclear. Trimming removed 6 bases from V and 7 bases from J, with 22 bases in between. From germline, CDR1 is KGHSH and CDR2 LQKENI. CDR3 size: 16 residues. CDR3 region: CASSLIPVTQRNIQYF. DNA of the CDR3: TGTGCCAGCTCGCTAATTCCAGTCACTCAGAGGAACATTCAGTACTTC.

This clonotype was seen repeatedly, ten times or more. This chain uses TRBV12-3 or TRBV12-4 with TRBJ2-3; TRBD1 is a possible D gene (5 bases). The CDR3 covers 15 residues. V was trimmed by 2 bases and J by 1 base, leaving 10 bases between them. CDR3 DNA sequence: TGTGCCAGCAGTTTACCCACGACAGGCACAGATACGCAGTATTTT. Translated: CASSLPTTGTDTQYF.

The V call is TRBV12-3 or TRBV12-4, the J call TRBJ1-1; 8 bases are a match to TRBD1. The CDR3 runs to 15 residues. V shed 5 bases, J shed 11 bases, and the junction held 16 bases outside the gene matches. The DNA of the CDR3 is TGTGCCAGCAGTGAAGGACAGGGAACGGCGGGTGTGGCTTTCTTT. Translation gives CASSEGQGTAGVAFF.

The CDR3 DNA reads as TGTGCCAGCAGTTTATCGGGTTTGGACAAAGCTTTCTTT. Amino acids: CASSLSGLDKAFF. The chain recombines TRBV12-3 or TRBV12-4 with TRBJ1-1; D might be TRBD1 (5 bases). Trimming left V 2 bases short and J 9 bases short, with 13 bases between. The length of the CDR3 is 13 residues.

This clonotype occurred many times. The CDR3 sequence is CASSPGYNSPLHF. CDR3 bases: TGTGCCAGCAGCCCAGGGTATAATTCACCCCTCCACTTT. The V call is TRBV7-2, the J call TRBJ1-6, with D maybe TRBD1 (5 bases). The length of the CDR3 is 13 residues. Germline lookup yields CDR1 SGHTA and CDR2 FQGNSA. The ends were cut back, 5 bases at V and 4 bases at J, with 6 bases in the middle.

This clonotype was seen ten or more times. The chain uses TRBV7-2 and TRBJ2-5; the D call may be TRBD1 or TRBD2 (5 bases each). The CDR3 loop spans 18 amino acids. CDR1 and CDR2 (germline): SGHTA, FQGNSA. V lost 5 bases, J lost 2 bases, and 24 bases lay in between. The CDR3 nucleotides are TGTGCCAGCAGCCTTGACGAACCTGGGACGTACGAACAAGAGACCCAGTACTTC. It translates to CASSLDEPGTYEQETQYF.

In this sample, this clonotype turned up many times. This chain joins TRBV5-5 and TRBJ1-1; D is ambiguous. Germline loops: CDR1 SGHKS, CDR2 YYEKEE (reference sequence). The CDR3 totals 13 residues. Trimming took 2 bases from V and 5 from J, leaving 10 bases between them. CDR3 nucleotides: TGTGCCAGCAGCTTCCTACCGAGGACTGAAGCTTTCTTT. Translated: CASSFLPRTEAFF.

CDR3 amino acids: CASSYGSTGNEQFF. The CDR3 bases are TGTGCCAGCAGTTACGGATCCACGGGGAATGAGCAGTTCTTC. The rearrangement joins TRBV6-6 to TRBJ2-1; TRBD2 is a possible D gene (5 bases). The V and J ends lost 2 bases and 7 bases respectively, with 12 bases between them. Germline CDR1 MNHNY, CDR2 SVGAGI (reference sequence). The CDR3 is made up of 14 amino acids.

This clonotype was observed a few times. The chain uses TRBV29-1 and TRBJ2-7; tentatively, D is TRBD1 or TRBD2 (5 bases each). The V and J ends lost 7 bases and 1 base respectively, with 8 bases between them. CDR3 size: 11 residues. From germline, CDR1 is SQVTM and CDR2 ANQGSEA. The CDR3 coding sequence is TGCAGCGGGGGGAGTTCCTACGAGCAGTACTTC. It translates to CSGGSSYEQYF.